The entry that follows covers one TCR beta chain sequence. These data are taken from a study of radiotherapy plus CTLA-4 blockade in lung cancer. Germline V lookup: CDR1 MNHNS, CDR2 SASEGT. Germline trimming cut 6 bases from V and 7 bases from J; bases unmatched to any gene: 9. The CDR3 loop spans 15 amino acids. Generated by immunoSEQ multiplex PCR, the TCRdb table keeps only in-frame clones and is missing some. The top ten clones hold approximately 2.8% of a sample with more than 95,000 clones, 65% to 80% of them seen once. This chain uses TRBV6-1 with TRBJ2-1; 10 nucleotides align to TRBD2. The source was peripheral blood, collected from a patient treated with radiotherapy plus ipilimumab. The receptor was isolated from a human donor with non-small cell lung cancer who had a partial response to radiotherapy plus ipilimumab. Some clones in this sample may be carry-over from other donors' samples. CDR3 in DNA: TGTGCCAGCAGAGTTCCTAGCGGGGGTAAGAATGAGCAGTTCTTC. The encoded protein is CASRVPSGGKNEQFF.